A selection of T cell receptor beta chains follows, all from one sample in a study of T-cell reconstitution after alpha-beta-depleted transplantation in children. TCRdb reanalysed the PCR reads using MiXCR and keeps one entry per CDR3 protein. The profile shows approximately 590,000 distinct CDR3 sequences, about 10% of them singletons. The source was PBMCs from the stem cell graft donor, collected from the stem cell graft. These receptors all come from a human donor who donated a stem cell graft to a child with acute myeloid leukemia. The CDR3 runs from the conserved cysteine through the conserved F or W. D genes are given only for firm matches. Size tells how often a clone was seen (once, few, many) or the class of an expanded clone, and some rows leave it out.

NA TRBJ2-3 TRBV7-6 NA CASSGRSFTNTQYF TGTGCCAGTTCGGGCAGAAGTTTCACAAATACGCAGTATTTT
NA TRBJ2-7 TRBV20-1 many CSARGSGWDYEQYF TGCAGTGCTAGGGGATCGGGGTGGGACTACGAGCAGTACTTC
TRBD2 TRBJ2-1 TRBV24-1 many CATSGGNGGNNEQFF TGTGCCACCAGCGGGGGGAATGGGGGAAACAATGAGCAGTTCTTC
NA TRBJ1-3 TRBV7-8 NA CASSLEGGPGNTIYF TGTGCCAGCAGCTTAGAGGGGGGGCCTGGAAACACCATATATTTT
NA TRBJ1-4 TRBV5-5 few CASSLVAERLFF TGTGCCAGCAGCTTGGTTGCGGAAAGGCTGTTTTTT
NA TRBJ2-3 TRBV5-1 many CASRLSTDTQYF TGCGCCAGCAGACTGAGCACAGATACGCAGTATTTT
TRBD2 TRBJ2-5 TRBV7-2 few CASSYQGLAAPETQYF TGTGCCAGCAGCTACCAAGGGCTAGCGGCGCCAGAGACCCAGTACTTC
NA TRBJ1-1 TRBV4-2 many CASSQDLNLGYQAFF TGTGCCAGCAGCCAAGATTTGAATTTGGGCTATCAAGCTTTCTTT
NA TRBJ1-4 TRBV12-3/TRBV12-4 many CASSLVGFEKLFF TGTGCCAGCAGTTTAGTAGGTTTCGAAAAACTGTTTTTT
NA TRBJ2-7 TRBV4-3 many CASSQVSEGDEQYF TGCGCCAGCAGCCAAGTTTCAGAAGGGGACGAGCAGTACTTC
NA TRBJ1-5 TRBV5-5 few CASSPLGGGGNQPQHF TGTGCCAGCAGCCCGCTGGGGGGGGGCGGCAATCAGCCCCAGCATTTT
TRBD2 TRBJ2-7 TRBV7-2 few CASSLTSGATYEQYF TGTGCCAGCAGCTTGACTAGCGGGGCAACCTACGAGCAGTACTTC
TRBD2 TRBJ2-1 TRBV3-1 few CASSQAGGTSADNEQFF TGTGCCAGCAGCCAAGCAGGCGGGACTAGTGCAGACAATGAGCAGTTCTTC
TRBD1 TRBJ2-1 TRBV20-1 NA CSAHGQGAYNEQFF TGCAGTGCACACGGACAGGGAGCCTACAATGAGCAGTTCTTC
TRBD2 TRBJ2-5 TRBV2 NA CASRVGRTSVQETQYF TGTGCCAGCAGAGTGGGAAGGACTAGCGTACAAGAGACCCAGTACTTC
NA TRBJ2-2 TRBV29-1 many CSVGGGQELFF TGCAGCGTTGGGGGAGGTCAGGAGCTGTTTTTT
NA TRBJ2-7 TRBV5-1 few CASNEGPTSQQYF TGCGCCAGCAACGAGGGCCCCACATCCCAGCAGTACTTC
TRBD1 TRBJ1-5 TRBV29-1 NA CSVLLDREDQPQHF TGCAGCGTCCTATTAGACAGGGAAGATCAGCCCCAGCATTTT
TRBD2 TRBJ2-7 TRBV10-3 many CAISAGTNPQEQYF TGTGCCATCAGTGCCGGGACTAACCCTCAAGAGCAGTACTTC
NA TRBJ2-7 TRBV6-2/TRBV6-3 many CASSYDRGLSYEQYF TGTGCCAGCAGTTACGATAGGGGACTCTCCTACGAGCAGTACTTC
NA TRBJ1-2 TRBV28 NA CASSLQWQGSGYTF TGTGCCAGCAGTTTACAATGGCAGGGGAGCGGCTACACCTTC
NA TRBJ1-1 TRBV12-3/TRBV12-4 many CASSRTARGTEAFF TGTGCCAGCAGCCGGACAGCCAGGGGAACTGAAGCTTTCTTT
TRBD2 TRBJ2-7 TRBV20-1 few CSARDRGTSSEQYF TGCAGTGCTAGAGATAGGGGGACTAGTTCCGAGCAGTACTTC
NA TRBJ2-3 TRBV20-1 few CSASLRGTDTQYF TGCAGTGCTAGTCTTAGAGGCACAGATACGCAGTATTTT
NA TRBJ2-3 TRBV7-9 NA CASSLGPRGPADTQYF TGTGCCAGCAGCTTAGGACCCCGGGGCCCCGCAGATACGCAGTATTTT
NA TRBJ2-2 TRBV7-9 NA CASSLVPSRTGELFF TGTGCCAGCAGCTTAGTTCCTAGCCGCACCGGGGAGCTGTTTTTT
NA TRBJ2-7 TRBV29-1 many CSVERWPAVGQPPYEQYF TGCAGCGTTGAACGTTGGCCAGCGGTGGGGCAGCCACCTTACGAGCAGTACTTC
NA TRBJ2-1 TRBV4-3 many CASSLSPGHINEQFF TGCGCCAGCAGTCTTAGCCCAGGCCATATCAATGAGCAGTTCTTC
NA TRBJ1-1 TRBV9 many CASSVATTNTEAFF TGTGCCAGCAGCGTAGCGACAACCAACACTGAAGCTTTCTTT
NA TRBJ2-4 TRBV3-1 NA CASSSAGTAKNIQYF TGTGCCAGCAGCAGCGCCGGGACAGCCAAAAACATTCAGTACTTC
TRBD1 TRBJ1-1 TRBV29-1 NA CSAGIGQGNTEAFF TGCAGCGCCGGAATCGGACAGGGGAACACTGAAGCTTTCTTT
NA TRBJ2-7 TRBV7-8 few CASSLDLWAASSYEQYF TGTGCCAGCAGCTTAGATCTTTGGGCGGCGAGCTCCTACGAGCAGTACTTC
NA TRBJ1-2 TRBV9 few CASSVGRGIYGYTF TGTGCCAGCAGCGTAGGCCGGGGCATTTATGGCTACACCTTC
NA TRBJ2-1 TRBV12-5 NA CASGLVRGLRRAAYNEQFF TGTGCTAGTGGTTTGGTACGGGGTCTGAGGAGGGCCGCCTACAATGAGCAGTTCTTC
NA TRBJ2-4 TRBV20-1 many CSARDVLTTKNIQYF TGCAGTGCTAGAGATGTCTTAACTACCAAAAACATTCAGTACTTC
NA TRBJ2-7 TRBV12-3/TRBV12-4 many CASSLTGSYEQYF TGTGCCAGCAGTTTAACGGGCTCCTACGAGCAGTACTTC
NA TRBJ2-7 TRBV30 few CAWSVGPEQYF TGTGCCTGGAGTGTGGGACCCGAGCAGTACTTC
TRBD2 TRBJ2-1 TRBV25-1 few CASSETSAHSYNEQFF TGTGCCAGCAGTGAAACTAGCGCCCACTCCTACAATGAGCAGTTCTTC
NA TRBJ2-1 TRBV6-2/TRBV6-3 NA CASSYFAGEQFF TGTGCCAGCAGTTACTTCGCAGGTGAGCAGTTCTTC
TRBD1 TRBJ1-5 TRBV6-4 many CASSEVRGGPQHF TGTGCCAGCAGTGAAGTCAGGGGGGGGCCCCAGCATTTT
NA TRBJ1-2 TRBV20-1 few CSARGLSNYGYTF TGCAGTGCTAGAGGGTTGAGTAACTATGGCTACACCTTC
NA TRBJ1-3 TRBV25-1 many CASSEPNGVGNTIYF TGTGCCAGCAGTGAACCTAACGGGGTTGGAAACACCATATATTTT
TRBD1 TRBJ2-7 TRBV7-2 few CASRSGQAYEQYF TGTGCCAGCAGGTCCGGACAGGCCTACGAGCAGTACTTC
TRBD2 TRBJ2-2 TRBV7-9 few CASSPSGSGAGELFF TGTGCCAGCAGCCCTAGCGGGAGTGGCGCCGGGGAGCTGTTTTTT
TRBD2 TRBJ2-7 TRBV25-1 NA CASSEAAGAGIYEQYF TGTGCCAGCAGTGAAGCAGCGGGAGCTGGGATATACGAGCAGTACTTC
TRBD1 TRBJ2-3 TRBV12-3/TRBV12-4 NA CASRQAGTADTQYF TGTGCCAGCAGACAAGCCGGGACAGCAGATACGCAGTATTTT
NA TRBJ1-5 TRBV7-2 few CASSPGQISSNQPQHF TGTGCCAGCAGCCCCGGACAGATTAGCAGCAATCAGCCCCAGCATTTT
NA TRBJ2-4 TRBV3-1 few CASSQDFFGIQYF TGTGCCAGCAGCCAAGATTTTTTTGGAATTCAGTACTTC
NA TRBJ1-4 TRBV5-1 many CATAKASASREKLFF TGCGCCACCGCGAAAGCGTCGGCGTCGCGAGAAAAACTGTTTTTT
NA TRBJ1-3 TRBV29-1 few CSAVEGNTIYF TGCAGCGCCGTCGAGGGAAACACCATATATTTT
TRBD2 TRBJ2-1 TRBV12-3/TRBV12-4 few CASSRTSGANNEQFF TGTGCCAGCAGTCGGACTAGCGGAGCGAACAATGAGCAGTTCTTC
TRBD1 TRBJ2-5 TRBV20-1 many CSARDRKETQYF TGCAGTGCGCGGGACAGGAAAGAGACCCAGTACTTC
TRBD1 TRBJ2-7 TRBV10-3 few CAISGRDRTYEQYF TGTGCCATCAGTGGCCGGGACAGGACCTACGAGCAGTACTTC
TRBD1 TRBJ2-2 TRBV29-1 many CSVAGGAGTGELFF TGCAGCGTGGCAGGGGGCGCGGGTACCGGGGAGCTGTTTTTT
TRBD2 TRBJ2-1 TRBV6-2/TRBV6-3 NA CASSYKASSGFNEQFF TGTGCCAGCAGTTATAAGGCCTCTAGCGGGTTTAATGAGCAGTTCTTC
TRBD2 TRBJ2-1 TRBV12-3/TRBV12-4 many CASRHQGLADNEQFF TGTGCCAGCAGGCACCAAGGTCTAGCGGACAATGAGCAGTTCTTC
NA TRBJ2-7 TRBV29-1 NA CSVEGETAAYSYEQYF TGCAGCGTTGAAGGGGAGACAGCGGCCTATTCCTACGAGCAGTACTTC